This record looks at one T cell receptor (beta chain) sequence and its context. The antigen is not known. The CDR3 contains 15 residues. V was pared by 3 bases and J by 4 bases, with 7 bases of the junction left unmatched. In germline, CDR1 is LNHDA, CDR2 SQIVND (reference sequence). The data derive from a study of siplizumab effects on memory and regulatory T cells. The method was immunoSEQ multiplex PCR; TCRdb's version includes in-frame clones alone and lacks a portion of them. Of roughly 68,000 clones listed, less than 85% are singletons. Study-wide results and limits: Naive T cells apparently outstripped memory cells in diversity and seemed major alloresponse contributors.

Source material: memory CD4+ T cells sorted from blood. This clonotype was sampled from a human donor in good health. The chain carries TRBV19 and TRBJ2-7; the match to TRBD1 covers 9 bases. The CDR3 spells CASSMDRTGDYEQYF. For the CDR3, the DNA is TGTGCCAGTAGTATGGACAGGACAGGGGATTACGAGCAGTACTTC.